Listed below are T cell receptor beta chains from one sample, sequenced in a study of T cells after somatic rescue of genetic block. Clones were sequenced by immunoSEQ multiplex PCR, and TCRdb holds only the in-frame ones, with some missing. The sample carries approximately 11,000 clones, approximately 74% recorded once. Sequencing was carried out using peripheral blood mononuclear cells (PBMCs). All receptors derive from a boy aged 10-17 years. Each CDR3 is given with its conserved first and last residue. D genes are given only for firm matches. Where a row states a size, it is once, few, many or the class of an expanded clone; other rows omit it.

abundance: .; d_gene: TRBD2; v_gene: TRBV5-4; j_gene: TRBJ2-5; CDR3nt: TGTGCCAGCAGCCCATCCGGCGGGGGGCCGGGGGAGACCCAGTACTTC; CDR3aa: CASSPSGGGPGETQYF
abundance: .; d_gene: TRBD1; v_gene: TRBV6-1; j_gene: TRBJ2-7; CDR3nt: TGTGCCAGCAGGGAAAGGCAAGGGACAGGGGGCTGGTACGAGCAGTACTTC; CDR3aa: CASRERQGTGGWYEQYF
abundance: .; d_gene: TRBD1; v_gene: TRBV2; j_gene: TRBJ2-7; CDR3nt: TGTGCCAGCAGAGCTGACAGGGAGTCCCACGAGCAGTACTTC; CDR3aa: CASRADRESHEQYF
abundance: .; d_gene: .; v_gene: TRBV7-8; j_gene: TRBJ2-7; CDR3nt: TGTGCCAGCAGCTTTCCCCCACTGACATACAGTTCGGGGGAGCAGTACTTC; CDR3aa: CASSFPPLTYSSGEQYF
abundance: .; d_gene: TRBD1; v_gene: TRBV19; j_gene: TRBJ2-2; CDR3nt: TGTGCCAGTAGTGTCACAGGGGACAACACCGGGGAGCTGTTTTTT; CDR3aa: CASSVTGDNTGELFF
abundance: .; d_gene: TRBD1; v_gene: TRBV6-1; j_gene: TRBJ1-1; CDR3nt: TGTGCCAGCAGTGGGGTGACAGGGGCGCGGAACACTGAAGCTTTCTTT; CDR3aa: CASSGVTGARNTEAFF
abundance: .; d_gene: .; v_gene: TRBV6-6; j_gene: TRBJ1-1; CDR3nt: TGTGCCAGCACCCCCGACGGGAACACTGAAGCTTTCTTT; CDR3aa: CASTPDGNTEAFF
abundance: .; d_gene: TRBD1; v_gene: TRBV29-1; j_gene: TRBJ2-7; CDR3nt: TGCAGCGTTCGGGACAGGGTGGGCAGGAGTGGCTCCTACGAGCAGTACTTC; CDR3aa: CSVRDRVGRSGSYEQYF
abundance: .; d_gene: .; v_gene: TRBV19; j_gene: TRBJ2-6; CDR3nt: TGTGCCAGTAGTATAGAAAGGGCAGGGGCCAACGTCCTGACTTTC; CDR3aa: CASSIERAGANVLTF
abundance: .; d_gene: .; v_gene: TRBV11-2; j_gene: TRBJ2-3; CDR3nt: TGTGCCAGCAGCTTGGCCCTTCTAGCGTGGGGCACAGATACGCAGTATTTT; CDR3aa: CASSLALLAWGTDTQYF
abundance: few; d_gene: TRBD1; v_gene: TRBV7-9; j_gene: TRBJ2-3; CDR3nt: TGTGCCAGCAGCTTAACCCGACAGGGTCGCACAGATACGCAGTATTTT; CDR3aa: CASSLTRQGRTDTQYF
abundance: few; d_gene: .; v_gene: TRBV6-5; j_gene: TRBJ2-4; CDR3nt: TGTGCCAGCAGTCAGGCCAAGGGAAAGAACATTCAGTACTTC; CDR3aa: CASSQAKGKNIQYF
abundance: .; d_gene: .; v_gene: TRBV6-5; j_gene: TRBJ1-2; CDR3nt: TGTGCCAGCAGTCCCGGACGGTATGGCTACACCTTC; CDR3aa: CASSPGRYGYTF
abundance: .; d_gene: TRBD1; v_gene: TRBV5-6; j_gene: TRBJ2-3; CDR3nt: TGTGCCAGCAGCTTGGACAGGGGTCAGACAGATACGCAGTATTTT; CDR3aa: CASSLDRGQTDTQYF
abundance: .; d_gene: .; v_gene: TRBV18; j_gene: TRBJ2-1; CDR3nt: TGTGCCAGCTCACCCCAGGGGCGCGGTCCATACAATGAGCAGTTCTTC; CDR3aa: CASSPQGRGPYNEQFF
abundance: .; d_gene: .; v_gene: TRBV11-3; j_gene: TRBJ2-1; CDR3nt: TGTGCCAGCAGCTTAGAGGGGGGGCCCTACAATGAGCAGTTCTTC; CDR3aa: CASSLEGGPYNEQFF
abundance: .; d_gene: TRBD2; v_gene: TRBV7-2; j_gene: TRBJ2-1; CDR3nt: TGTGCCAGCAGCTTAGGAGCGGGACTTCTCAATGAGCAGTTCTTC; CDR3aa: CASSLGAGLLNEQFF
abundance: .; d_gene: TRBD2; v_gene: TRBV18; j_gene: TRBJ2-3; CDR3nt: TGTGCCAGCTCACCACAACTAGCGGGGGCGAGCACAGATACGCAGTATTTT; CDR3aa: CASSPQLAGASTDTQYF
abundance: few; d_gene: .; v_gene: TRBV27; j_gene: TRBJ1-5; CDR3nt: TGTGCCAGCAGTTCGGTCAGCCAAGCCTTTAATCAGCCCCAGCATTTT; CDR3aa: CASSSVSQAFNQPQHF
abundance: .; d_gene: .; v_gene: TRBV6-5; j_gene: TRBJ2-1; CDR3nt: TGTGCCAGCAGTTACTTTGGGGGGCCGGGATATGAGCAGTTCTTC; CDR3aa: CASSYFGGPGYEQFF
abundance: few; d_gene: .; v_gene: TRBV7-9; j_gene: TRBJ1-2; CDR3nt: TGTGCCAGCACCCAGGGATTCTATGGCTACACCTTC; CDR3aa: CASTQGFYGYTF
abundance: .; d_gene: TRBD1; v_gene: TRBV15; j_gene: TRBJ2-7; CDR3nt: TGTGCCACCAGCAGAGCAGTCCGACAGGGGATTTACGAGCAGTACTTC; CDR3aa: CATSRAVRQGIYEQYF
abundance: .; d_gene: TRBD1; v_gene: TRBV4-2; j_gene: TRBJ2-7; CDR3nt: TGTGCCAGCAGCCAAGTGGGACAGGGGGTCTCAGCGGGTGTCTACGAGCAGTACTTC; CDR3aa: CASSQVGQGVSAGVYEQYF
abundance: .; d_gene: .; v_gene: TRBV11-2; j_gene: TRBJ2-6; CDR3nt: TGTGCCAGCAGCGTTTCGATGGACAGTATCTCTGGGGCCAACGTCCTGACTTTC; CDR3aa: CASSVSMDSISGANVLTF
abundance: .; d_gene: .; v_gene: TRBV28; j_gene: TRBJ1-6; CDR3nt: TGTGCCAGCAGAAGGGCATACGGACTGGGCAATTCACCCCTCCACTTT; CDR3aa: CASRRAYGLGNSPLHF
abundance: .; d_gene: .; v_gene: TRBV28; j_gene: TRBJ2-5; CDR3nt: TGTGCCAGCAGTCCAATAGCGCCCTACCAAGAGACCCAGTACTTC; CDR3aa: CASSPIAPYQETQYF
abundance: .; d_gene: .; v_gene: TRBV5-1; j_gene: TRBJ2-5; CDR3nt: TGCGCCAGCAGCTTGGCCGGGGCTCTCCAAGAGACCCAGTACTTC; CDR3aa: CASSLAGALQETQYF
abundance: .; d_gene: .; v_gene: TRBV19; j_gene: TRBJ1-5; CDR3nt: TGTGCCAGTACTAAGACCAGGGAGGGCAATCAGCCCCAGCATTTT; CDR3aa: CASTKTREGNQPQHF
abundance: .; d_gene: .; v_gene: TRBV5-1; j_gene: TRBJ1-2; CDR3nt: TGCGCCAGCAGCCCCGGATTTTACTATGGCTACACCTTC; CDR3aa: CASSPGFYYGYTF